What follows is one T cell receptor (beta chain) and its context. The antigen is undetermined. This record comes from a study of cytomegalovirus exposure and HLA in healthy donors. Study results and limitations: In a later analysis, CMV-associated beta chains were mostly HLA-associated, it appeared. A cluster of highly shared sequence variants was likely a sequencing artifact.

13 Jbeta primers and 60 Vbeta primers were used for the PCR. Method: immunoSEQ multiplex PCR; TCRdb's copy keeps in-frame clones and lacks some. This sample yields about 130,000 clones, of which around 80% are seen a single time; around 2% belongs to the top ten. Sequenced: PBMCs. The clonotype originates from a woman aged 40 to 49 in good health and CMV-seronegative.

The CDR3 coding sequence is TGTGCCAGCAGCCCTGACAGGGTATCCTACGAGCAGTACTTC. It codes for CASSPDRVSYEQYF. J is TRBJ2-7 and V is TRBV7-9, with 7 bases aligning to TRBD1. Germline V gene data show CDR1 as SEHNR and CDR2 as FQNEAQ (reference sequence). This CDR3 has 14 residues. With V trimmed by 5 bases and J by 1 base, 5 bases remained unmatched.